These T cell receptor beta chains were read from a single sample in a study of blood T cell repertoires in COVID-19. Method: immunoSEQ multiplex PCR; TCRdb's copy keeps in-frame clones and lacks some. The data show 150,000 to 200,000 clones, roughly four fifths seen once. Sequenced input: peripheral blood. Receptors originate from a woman between 65 and 79 years old with COVID-19, enrolled during active disease. CDR3s include the opening cysteine and the closing phenylalanine or tryptophan. The order of the fields is J gene, V gene, D gene, clone size, CDR3 protein, CDR3 DNA. The D gene is left open where the match is weak. The listing skips clone size in some rows; elsewhere it reads once, few, many or a size class.

J gene: TRBJ1-5
V gene: TRBV2
D gene: .
clone size: .
CDR3 protein: CASRHSRPHFRDNLNQPQHF
CDR3 DNA: TGTGCCAGCAGGCACTCTCGCCCTCACTTCCGGGACAACCTAAATCAGCCCCAGCATTTT

J gene: TRBJ2-2
V gene: TRBV7-2
D gene: .
clone size: .
CDR3 protein: CASSQAWGRVTGELFF
CDR3 DNA: TGTGCCAGCAGCCAGGCCTGGGGGCGGGTCACCGGGGAGCTGTTTTTT

J gene: TRBJ2-3
V gene: TRBV6-5
D gene: .
clone size: .
CDR3 protein: CASSYSVQATDTQYF
CDR3 DNA: TGTGCCAGCAGTTACTCGGTCCAGGCCACAGATACGCAGTATTTT

J gene: TRBJ1-4
V gene: TRBV30
D gene: TRBD1
clone size: .
CDR3 protein: CAWSIGQEEKLFF
CDR3 DNA: TGTGCCTGGAGTATAGGACAGGAAGAAAAACTGTTTTTT

J gene: TRBJ1-6
V gene: TRBV27
D gene: .
clone size: .
CDR3 protein: CASKGPDTHNSPLHF
CDR3 DNA: TGTGCCAGCAAAGGGCCGGACACGCATAATTCACCCCTCCACTTT

J gene: TRBJ2-1
V gene: TRBV6-1
D gene: .
clone size: .
CDR3 protein: CASSATTAYSSYNEQFF
CDR3 DNA: TGTGCCAGCAGTGCTACGACAGCCTACAGCTCCTACAATGAGCAGTTCTTC

J gene: TRBJ2-7
V gene: TRBV7-2
D gene: TRBD2
clone size: .
CDR3 protein: CASSSSGRSVDEQYF
CDR3 DNA: TGTGCCAGCAGCTCTAGCGGTCGGAGCGTCGACGAGCAGTACTTC

J gene: TRBJ2-7
V gene: TRBV3-1/TRBV3-2
D gene: TRBD2
clone size: .
CDR3 protein: CASSQDRARGRSYEQYF
CDR3 DNA: TGTGCCAGCAGCCAAGATCGGGCGCGCGGGAGGTCTTACGAGCAGTACTTC

J gene: TRBJ2-4
V gene: TRBV6-5
D gene: TRBD2
clone size: .
CDR3 protein: CASSYGREGAKNIQYF
CDR3 DNA: TGTGCCAGCAGTTACGGGCGGGAGGGGGCCAAAAACATTCAGTACTTC

J gene: TRBJ1-2
V gene: TRBV7-9
D gene: TRBD1
clone size: once
CDR3 protein: CASSLVGTGYYTF
CDR3 DNA: TGTGCCAGCAGCTTAGTAGGGACAGGGTACTACACCTTC

J gene: TRBJ2-2
V gene: TRBV4-3
D gene: .
clone size: .
CDR3 protein: CASSQETSGNTGELFF
CDR3 DNA: TGCGCCAGCAGCCAAGAAACCAGCGGAAACACCGGGGAGCTGTTTTTT

J gene: TRBJ1-4
V gene: TRBV5-1
D gene: .
clone size: .
CDR3 protein: CASSLAPLIGGANEKLFF
CDR3 DNA: TGCGCCAGCAGCTTAGCCCCGCTCATCGGAGGGGCTAATGAAAAACTGTTTTTT

J gene: TRBJ1-1
V gene: TRBV27
D gene: .
clone size: .
CDR3 protein: CASSLSRQGTEAFF
CDR3 DNA: TGTGCCAGCAGTTTATCGAGGCAGGGTACTGAAGCTTTCTTT

J gene: TRBJ1-3
V gene: TRBV27
D gene: .
clone size: .
CDR3 protein: CASTSLQRGSGNTIYF
CDR3 DNA: TGTGCCAGCACTTCCCTTCAAAGGGGGTCTGGAAACACCATATATTTT

J gene: TRBJ2-1
V gene: TRBV6-2/TRBV6-3
D gene: TRBD2
clone size: .
CDR3 protein: CASSRYTSGSYNEQFF
CDR3 DNA: TGTGCCAGCAGTCGTTACACTAGCGGATCCTACAATGAGCAGTTCTTC

J gene: TRBJ1-5
V gene: TRBV19
D gene: .
clone size: .
CDR3 protein: CASSRQDNQPQHF
CDR3 DNA: TGTGCCAGTAGTAGGCAGGACAATCAGCCCCAGCATTTT

J gene: TRBJ2-7
V gene: TRBV7-6
D gene: TRBD2
clone size: .
CDR3 protein: CASSLAGTTDYEQYF
CDR3 DNA: TGTGCCAGCAGCTTAGCGGGGACTACAGACTACGAGCAGTACTTC

J gene: TRBJ2-7
V gene: TRBV6-5
D gene: .
clone size: .
CDR3 protein: CASSTPGSYEQYF
CDR3 DNA: TGTGCCAGCAGTACCCCGGGCTCCTACGAGCAGTACTTC

J gene: TRBJ1-1
V gene: TRBV11-2
D gene: TRBD1
clone size: .
CDR3 protein: CASSRQGGDTEAFF
CDR3 DNA: TGTGCCAGCAGCCGACAGGGTGGGGACACTGAAGCTTTCTTT

J gene: TRBJ2-1
V gene: TRBV11-3
D gene: .
clone size: .
CDR3 protein: CASSLGDNEQFF
CDR3 DNA: TGTGCCAGCAGCTTAGGAGACAATGAGCAGTTCTTC

J gene: TRBJ2-2
V gene: TRBV19
D gene: .
clone size: .
CDR3 protein: CASSIDRGGYTGELFF
CDR3 DNA: TGTGCCAGTAGTATAGACAGGGGCGGTTATACCGGGGAGCTGTTTTTT

J gene: TRBJ1-1
V gene: TRBV18
D gene: .
clone size: .
CDR3 protein: CASSPTGVAEAFF
CDR3 DNA: TGTGCCAGCTCACCCACGGGTGTTGCTGAAGCTTTCTTT

J gene: TRBJ2-7
V gene: TRBV7-8
D gene: .
clone size: .
CDR3 protein: CASSLEYSSLFEQYF
CDR3 DNA: TGTGCCAGCAGCTTAGAGTACTCCTCCCTTTTTGAGCAGTACTTC

J gene: TRBJ1-5
V gene: TRBV7-9
D gene: TRBD1
clone size: .
CDR3 protein: CASSLTTGRSQPQHF
CDR3 DNA: TGTGCCAGCAGCTTAACGACAGGGAGGAGTCAGCCCCAGCATTTT

J gene: TRBJ2-3
V gene: TRBV7-2
D gene: TRBD2
clone size: .
CDR3 protein: CASSVRGGGAPTDTQYF
CDR3 DNA: TGTGCCAGCAGCGTCCGGGGGGGCGGGGCCCCCACAGATACGCAGTATTTT

J gene: TRBJ2-3
V gene: TRBV5-1
D gene: .
clone size: .
CDR3 protein: CASSFGERTDTQYF
CDR3 DNA: TGCGCCAGCAGCTTCGGAGAGAGGACAGATACGCAGTATTTT

J gene: TRBJ2-3
V gene: TRBV3-1/TRBV3-2
D gene: .
clone size: .
CDR3 protein: CASRQRDTQYF
CDR3 DNA: TGTGCCAGCAGGCAGCGGGATACGCAGTATTTT

J gene: TRBJ2-1
V gene: TRBV28
D gene: .
clone size: .
CDR3 protein: CASSFPLGVKMFF
CDR3 DNA: TGTGCCAGCAGTTTCCCCCTAGGGGTAAAAATGTTCTTC

J gene: TRBJ1-4
V gene: TRBV2
D gene: .
clone size: .
CDR3 protein: CASGRGDVGEKLFF
CDR3 DNA: TGTGCCAGCGGTCGGGGGGATGTGGGTGAAAAACTGTTTTTT

J gene: TRBJ2-7
V gene: TRBV5-6
D gene: .
clone size: many
CDR3 protein: CASSKTGNRYEQYF
CDR3 DNA: TGTGCCAGCAGCAAAACAGGGAATCGGTACGAGCAGTACTTC

J gene: TRBJ2-2
V gene: TRBV10-1
D gene: TRBD2
clone size: .
CDR3 protein: CASSPAHRVNGRAGELFF
CDR3 DNA: TGCGCCAGCTCTCCAGCTCACAGGGTCAACGGGAGGGCCGGGGAGCTGTTTTTT

J gene: TRBJ1-1
V gene: TRBV30
D gene: .
clone size: .
CDR3 protein: CAWSRLTEAFF
CDR3 DNA: TGTGCCTGGAGTCGTTTAACTGAAGCTTTCTTT

J gene: TRBJ1-6
V gene: TRBV18
D gene: .
clone size: .
CDR3 protein: CASSPFRQGDLHSPLHF
CDR3 DNA: TGTGCCAGCTCCCCTTTCAGGCAGGGCGATCTTCATTCACCCCTCCACTTT

J gene: TRBJ2-1
V gene: TRBV7-2
D gene: TRBD1
clone size: .
CDR3 protein: CASSLGQGIGNEQFF
CDR3 DNA: TGTGCCAGCAGCTTAGGACAGGGGATAGGCAATGAGCAGTTCTTC

J gene: TRBJ1-2
V gene: TRBV25-1
D gene: .
clone size: once
CDR3 protein: CASGGGVNYGYTF
CDR3 DNA: TGTGCCAGTGGGGGGGGAGTTAACTATGGCTACACCTTC

J gene: TRBJ1-4
V gene: TRBV5-4
D gene: .
clone size: .
CDR3 protein: CASSPGQFGTNEKLFF
CDR3 DNA: TGTGCCAGCAGCCCTGGACAGTTCGGAACTAATGAAAAACTGTTTTTT

J gene: TRBJ2-1
V gene: TRBV11-3
D gene: TRBD1
clone size: .
CDR3 protein: CASSPQGNNNEQFF
CDR3 DNA: TGTGCCAGCAGTCCACAGGGGAACAACAATGAGCAGTTCTTC

J gene: TRBJ1-2
V gene: TRBV15
D gene: .
clone size: .
CDR3 protein: CATSRDLTVRGYTF
CDR3 DNA: TGTGCCACCAGCAGAGATCTGACAGTTCGTGGCTACACCTTC

J gene: TRBJ1-5
V gene: TRBV19
D gene: TRBD1
clone size: .
CDR3 protein: CASNPGQGSGNQPQHF
CDR3 DNA: TGTGCCAGCAATCCGGGACAGGGGAGTGGCAATCAGCCCCAGCATTTT

J gene: TRBJ2-7
V gene: TRBV2
D gene: .
clone size: .
CDR3 protein: CVQPSLVEPGYEQYF
CDR3 DNA: TGTGTTCAGCCTTCGTTAGTCGAGCCGGGGTACGAGCAGTACTTC

J gene: TRBJ2-3
V gene: TRBV6-2/TRBV6-3
D gene: .
clone size: .
CDR3 protein: CASSSGPGPQGDTQYF
CDR3 DNA: TGTGCCAGCAGTTCAGGGCCGGGACCCCAGGGGGATACGCAGTATTTT

J gene: TRBJ2-5
V gene: TRBV7-2
D gene: .
clone size: .
CDR3 protein: CASSPRRGGGQETQYF
CDR3 DNA: TGTGCCAGCAGCCCTAGGCGGGGAGGGGGCCAAGAGACCCAGTACTTC

J gene: TRBJ2-2
V gene: TRBV5-6
D gene: .
clone size: once
CDR3 protein: CASRPSWGGPNTGELFF
CDR3 DNA: TGTGCCAGCAGACCTTCATGGGGGGGCCCGAACACCGGGGAGCTGTTTTTT

J gene: TRBJ2-7
V gene: TRBV18
D gene: TRBD2
clone size: few
CDR3 protein: CASSQGLPTSYEQYF
CDR3 DNA: TGTGCCAGCTCACAGGGACTACCGACTTCCTACGAGCAGTACTTC

J gene: TRBJ1-6
V gene: TRBV2
D gene: .
clone size: few
CDR3 protein: CASSDRGVSSYNSPLHF
CDR3 DNA: TGTGCCAGCAGCGACCGGGGGGTTAGCTCCTATAATTCACCCCTCCACTTT

J gene: TRBJ1-2
V gene: TRBV10-3
D gene: TRBD1
clone size: .
CDR3 protein: CAIKEFSRQGAYGYTF
CDR3 DNA: TGTGCCATCAAGGAATTTTCCCGACAGGGGGCATATGGCTACACCTTC

J gene: TRBJ1-5
V gene: TRBV6-5
D gene: TRBD1
clone size: .
CDR3 protein: CASSYSRQGSNQPQHF
CDR3 DNA: TGTGCCAGCAGTTACTCGAGACAGGGAAGCAATCAGCCCCAGCATTTT

J gene: TRBJ1-2
V gene: TRBV28
D gene: .
clone size: .
CDR3 protein: CASIDQGANYGYTF
CDR3 DNA: TGTGCCAGCATCGACCAGGGCGCTAACTATGGCTACACCTTC

J gene: TRBJ1-2
V gene: TRBV29-1
D gene: .
clone size: .
CDR3 protein: CSVRQDGYTF
CDR3 DNA: TGCAGCGTCAGACAGGATGGCTACACCTTC

J gene: TRBJ2-3
V gene: TRBV5-1
D gene: .
clone size: .
CDR3 protein: CASSWKGYEDTQYF
CDR3 DNA: TGCGCCAGCAGCTGGAAGGGGTATGAAGATACGCAGTATTTT